A selection of T cell receptor beta chains follows, all from one sample in a study of blood T cell repertoires in COVID-19. Measured with immunoSEQ multiplex PCR; TCRdb has only the in-frame clones, and not every one. This sample has approximately 210,000 clones; roughly 80% occur once, and the top ten carry about 5%. Sequenced sample: peripheral blood. The source of these receptors is a human donor in a cohort sampled during active COVID-19. CDR3s include the opening cysteine and the closing phenylalanine or tryptophan. D genes are given only for firm matches. Size is omitted from some rows. Given values are once, few, many or a class for expanded clones.

V gene	clone size	D gene	J gene	CDR3 DNA	CDR3 protein
TRBV18	.	TRBD2	TRBJ2-7	TGTGCCAGCTCACCCAGCGGGGGGGCTAGGGAGCAGTACTTC	CASSPSGGAREQYF
TRBV28	.	.	TRBJ1-1	TGTGCCAGCAGTAGACGTCGACAAAACACTGAAGCTTTCTTT	CASSRRRQNTEAFF
TRBV6-5	.	TRBD2	TRBJ2-5	TGTGCCAGCAGTTACTCGGCTAGCGGGGGGCAAGAGACCCAGTACTTC	CASSYSASGGQETQYF
TRBV5-1	.	TRBD2	TRBJ2-1	TGCGCCAGCAGCTTGCTAGCGGTTATCTACAATGAGCAGTTCTTC	CASSLLAVIYNEQFF
TRBV15	.	.	TRBJ1-5	TGTGCCACCAACCTAATCATCGCCCGGGGTAGTGGGAGCAATCAGCCCCAGCATTTT	CATNLIIARGSGSNQPQHF
TRBV7-9	.	TRBD1	TRBJ1-1	TGTGCCAGCAGCCCACAAGCCCAGGGGGCGCGAGCTTTCTTT	CASSPQAQGARAFF
TRBV12-3/TRBV12-4	once	.	TRBJ2-7	TGTGCCAGCAGTTTAGCTAGGAGTCACGAGCAGTACTTC	CASSLARSHEQYF
TRBV25-1	.	TRBD1	TRBJ2-5	TGTGCCAGCAGTACTCCGGACAGGCACCGGGAGACCCAGTACTTC	CASSTPDRHRETQYF
TRBV4-2	few	.	TRBJ2-1	TGTGCCAGCAGCCCCACCCCGAGCTCCTACAATGAGCAGTTCTTC	CASSPTPSSYNEQFF
TRBV13	.	.	TRBJ2-6	TGTGCCAGCAGCTTAGTCCGGGGGTCTGGGGCCAACGTCCTGACTTTC	CASSLVRGSGANVLTF
TRBV28	.	.	TRBJ1-2	TGTGCCAGCACAGGGTTGGGCTATGGCTACACCTTC	CASTGLGYGYTF
TRBV5-1	.	TRBD1	TRBJ1-1	TGCGCCAGCAGCAAACCCGGACAGGGGCGGAACACTGAAGCTTTCTTT	CASSKPGQGRNTEAFF
TRBV7-2	.	.	TRBJ2-7	TGTGCCAGCAGCTCCCAGAACTACGAGCAGTACTTC	CASSSQNYEQYF
TRBV28	.	TRBD1	TRBJ1-2	TGTGCCAGCAGTAGACAGGGGGTTCGATATGGCTACACCTTC	CASSRQGVRYGYTF
TRBV27	.	.	TRBJ1-1	TGTGCCAGCAGTTTATCACCAGTAGGAGGCACTGAAGCTTTCTTT	CASSLSPVGGTEAFF
TRBV28	.	.	TRBJ2-7	TGTGCCAGCAAGGCAGGAGGGCGGGTCGGGTACTTC	CASKAGGRVGYF
TRBV5-1	.	TRBD2	TRBJ2-5	TGCGCCAGCAGCCCCTTTCCGCCCGGGACTAGACCCCAAGAGACCCAGTACTTC	CASSPFPPGTRPQETQYF
TRBV19	few	TRBD1	TRBJ1-4	TGTGCCAGGCGATCTACAGGGGCGGACGAAAAACTGTTTTTT	CARRSTGADEKLFF
TRBV11-2	.	.	TRBJ1-2	TGTGCCAGCAGCTTAGGGGGCTTCTATGGCTACACCTTC	CASSLGGFYGYTF
TRBV5-4	.	TRBD2	TRBJ2-3	TGTGCCAGCAGCTTGGGACTAGCGGCCCTTTACTCTAGCACAGATACGCAGTATTTT	CASSLGLAALYSSTDTQYF
TRBV30	.	.	TRBJ1-2	TGTGCCTGGAGTGTACAGAGCTATGGCTACACCTTC	CAWSVQSYGYTF
TRBV15	.	.	TRBJ1-1	TGTGCCACCAGCAGAGATTCGGAAGGAGGTCGTGAAGCTTTCTTT	CATSRDSEGGREAFF
TRBV5-1	few	.	TRBJ1-2	TGCGCCAGCAGCCTACAGGGAGACGATGGCTACACCTTC	CASSLQGDDGYTF
TRBV3-1/TRBV3-2	.	.	TRBJ1-1	TGTGCCAGCAGCCAGGTCCTACGAGAGAACACTGAAGCTTTCTTT	CASSQVLRENTEAFF
TRBV6-4	.	TRBD1	TRBJ1-2	TGTGCCAGCAGTTGGGACAGCCGGACTAACTATGGCTACACCTTC	CASSWDSRTNYGYTF
TRBV19	.	.	TRBJ2-3	TGTGCCAGTGCTGACAGCTCGACAGATACGCAGTATTTT	CASADSSTDTQYF
TRBV7-2	once	TRBD2	TRBJ2-7	TGTGCCAGCAGCCCCGCCGCGGGGGATCCCTACGAGCAGTACTTC	CASSPAAGDPYEQYF
TRBV28	.	TRBD1	TRBJ1-3	TGTGCCAGCAGTTTAGGCAGGGGGCGGAGCACCATATATTTT	CASSLGRGRSTIYF
TRBV7-2	.	.	TRBJ2-3	TGTGCCAGCAGCTTTAGCGTGCGCGGGGATACGCAGTATTTT	CASSFSVRGDTQYF
TRBV29-1	.	TRBD2	TRBJ2-1	TGCAGCGTTGAAGCACTAGCGGGAGTGGATGAGCAGTTCTTC	CSVEALAGVDEQFF
TRBV30	.	TRBD2	TRBJ2-1	TGTGCCTGGAGGGCCGGGACTAGCGTTTTCAATGAGCAGTTCTTC	CAWRAGTSVFNEQFF
TRBV11-1	.	.	TRBJ2-7	TGTGCCAGCAGCTTTCAGGGCTACGAGCAGTACTTC	CASSFQGYEQYF
TRBV9	few	.	TRBJ1-1	TGTGCCAGCAGCCCCCGGGGTATGAACACTGAAGCTTTCTTT	CASSPRGMNTEAFF
TRBV7-2	.	.	TRBJ2-2	TGTGCCAGCAGCTTAGAGGCCAGGACCGGGGAGCTGTTTTTT	CASSLEARTGELFF
TRBV3-1/TRBV3-2	once	.	TRBJ1-2	TGTGCCAGCAGCCAAGATTGGGGCCATGGCTACACCTTC	CASSQDWGHGYTF
TRBV4-3	.	TRBD2	TRBJ2-7	TGCGCCAGCAGCCAAGAAACTAGCGGGAGGGGCGAGCAGTACTTC	CASSQETSGRGEQYF
TRBV5-4	few	.	TRBJ1-2	TGTGCCAGCAGCTCAGGGGTTAACTATGGCTACACCTTC	CASSSGVNYGYTF
TRBV9	once	.	TRBJ2-7	TGTGCCAGCAGCGTAGGGAGCGCCGGATTCGAGCAGTACTTC	CASSVGSAGFEQYF
TRBV7-3	few	.	TRBJ1-1	TGTGCCAGCAGCTTATCCCCACGGACAGCTAACACTGAAGCTTTCTTT	CASSLSPRTANTEAFF
TRBV19	.	.	TRBJ1-2	TGTGCCAGTAGCAGCTATGGCTACACCTTC	CASSSYGYTF
TRBV30	once	TRBD1	TRBJ1-2	TGTGCCTGGGGCCCCCCGGACAGGGGCTATGGCTACACCTTC	CAWGPPDRGYGYTF
TRBV28	few	TRBD1	TRBJ2-7	TGTGCCAGCAGTTTGACAGGGGTCGGGGGAGAGCAGTACTTC	CASSLTGVGGEQYF
TRBV19	few	.	TRBJ2-6	TGTGCCAGTAGTATAGCCAGGGTAAGGGCCAACGTCCTGACTTTC	CASSIARVRANVLTF
TRBV6-5	.	.	TRBJ2-1	TGTGCCAGCAGTTACTCCGAGGGAGTGGAGCAGTTCTTC	CASSYSEGVEQFF
TRBV12-3/TRBV12-4	few	.	TRBJ2-7	TGTGCCAGCAGTCCCTTCGGCTACGAGCAGTACTTC	CASSPFGYEQYF
TRBV19	.	TRBD1	TRBJ1-5	TGTGCCAGTAGTCCCGCAGGGGGCGGGGGTCAGCCCCAGCATTTT	CASSPAGGGGQPQHF
TRBV20-1	.	TRBD2	TRBJ2-3	TGCAGTGCTAGTTTGACTAGCGGGAGGGCGGGAGATACGCAGTATTTT	CSASLTSGRAGDTQYF
TRBV7-8	.	.	TRBJ1-4	TGTGCCAGCAGCTTTCTCCCGGGACAAGGGAATGAAAAACTGTTTTTT	CASSFLPGQGNEKLFF
TRBV7-2	.	TRBD1	TRBJ1-2	TGTGCCAGCAGCTCCGGACAGGGATTAGGGATGGGTAACACCTTC	CASSSGQGLGMGNTF
TRBV5-5	.	TRBD1	TRBJ2-1	TGTGCCAGCAGCCCCGAAGGGGGCCTATACAATGAGCAGTTCTTC	CASSPEGGLYNEQFF
TRBV27	.	TRBD1	TRBJ1-2	TGTGCCAGCAGTGCTCGACAGGGTTATGGCTACACCTTC	CASSARQGYGYTF
TRBV29-1	.	.	TRBJ1-1	TGCAGCGGACGGAGGTTGAACACTGAAGCTTTCTTT	CSGRRLNTEAFF
TRBV5-1	few	.	TRBJ2-3	TGCGCCAGCAGCTTGGCCGACTCCTACACAGATACGCAGTATTTT	CASSLADSYTDTQYF
TRBV7-6	many	TRBD1	TRBJ1-5	TGTGCCAGCAGCTTATGGGACAGGGAAGGTCAGCCCCAGCATTTT	CASSLWDREGQPQHF
TRBV4-3	.	TRBD2	TRBJ2-7	TGCGCCAGCAGCCAAGTTGTGGGGGGGATACTAGCGGGAAGTCGGGGCGAGCAGTACTTC	CASSQVVGGILAGSRGEQYF